The clone carrying this T cell receptor (beta chain) has more than one count but fewer than ten. Method: immunoSEQ multiplex PCR; TCRdb's copy keeps in-frame clones and lacks some. This sample has 40,000 to 60,000 clones, with around 85% found just once. The source of the sample is a study of blood T cell repertoires in COVID-19. This CDR3 is built from 15 residues. V lost 0 bases, J lost 4 bases, and 0 bases stayed unmatched. Looked up from germline, CDR1 is SGHTA and CDR2 is FQGNSA. The sample taken for sequencing was peripheral blood. This sequence originates from a man aged 45-65 years with active COVID-19. The chain links TRBV7-2 to TRBJ2-3; 11 bases are a match to TRBD2. The chain's CDR3 is CASSLASGGADTQYF. Written as DNA, the CDR3 is TGTGCCAGCAGCTTAGCTAGCGGGGGGGCAGATACGCAGTATTTT.